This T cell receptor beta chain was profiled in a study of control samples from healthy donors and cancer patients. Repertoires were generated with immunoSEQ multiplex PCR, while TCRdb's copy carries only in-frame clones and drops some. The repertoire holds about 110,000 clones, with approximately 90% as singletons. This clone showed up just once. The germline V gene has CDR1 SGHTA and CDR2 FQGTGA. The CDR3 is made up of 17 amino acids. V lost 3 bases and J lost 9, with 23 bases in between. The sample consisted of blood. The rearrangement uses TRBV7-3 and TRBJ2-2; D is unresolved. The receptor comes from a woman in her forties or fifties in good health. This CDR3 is CASSFAGPSALGRELFF. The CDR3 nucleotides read TGTGCCAGCAGCTTTGCTGGACCTTCCGCCCTCGGCCGGGAGCTGTTTTTT. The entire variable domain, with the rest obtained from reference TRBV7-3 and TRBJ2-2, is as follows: GAGVSQTPSNKVTEKGKYVELRCDPISGHTALYWYRQSLGQGPEFLIYFQGTGAADDSGLPNDRFFAVRPEGSVSTLKIQRTERGDSAVYLCASSFAGPSALGRELFFGEGSRLTVL.